This paragraph covers one TCR beta chain sequence. Its specificity is not known. Trimming stripped 10 bases from V and 5 bases from J, with 21 bases between. Germline values: CDR1 ENHRY, CDR2 SYGVKD. The CDR3 has 14 residues. This record comes from a study of cytomegalovirus exposure and HLA in healthy donors. Findings and caveats of the study: Listed as cytomegalovirus-associated were 150 to 200 TCR beta chains.

The protocol was immunoSEQ multiplex PCR, while the TCRdb copy is restricted to in-frame clones and leaves out a portion. The data hold 50,000 or so clones, with about 95% observed a single time. Sequenced: PBMCs. This TCR came from a man between 18 and 29 years old in good health and CMV-seronegative. V gene TRBV10-3 combines with J gene TRBJ2-7, with D maybe TRBD2 (6 bases). CDR3 in amino acids: CASSSRGIYDEQYF. The CDR3 region has the DNA TGTGCCAGCTCTTCGCGGGGAATCTACGACGAGCAGTACTTC.